The 31 T cell receptor beta chains below were found in one sample sequenced in a study of control samples from healthy donors and cancer patients. The method was immunoSEQ multiplex PCR; TCRdb's version includes in-frame clones alone and lacks a portion of them. The sample yields some 23,000 clones, 85% to 90% seen once. Sequenced sample: PBMCs. The receptors were sampled from a man between 60 and 70 years old with head and neck cancer.

The chain carries TRBV7-3 and TRBJ1-6; tentative D call: TRBD1 (6 bases). Trimming cost V 5 bases and J 7 bases, with 12 bases left between them. Germline CDR1 is SGHTA and CDR2 is FQGTGA. The CDR3 spans 14 residues. The CDR3 DNA reads as TGTGCCAGCAGCCAACAGGGAGCCAATTCACCCCTCCACTTT. This sequence encodes CASSQQGANSPLHF.

The V call is TRBV6-5, the J call TRBJ2-3; tentative D call: TRBD1 (5 bases). V dropped 5 bases and J dropped 0 bases, with 9 bases sitting between them. Per the germline V gene, CDR1 is MNHEY and CDR2 is SVGAGI. This CDR3 contains 14 residues. The CDR3 DNA is TGTGCCAGCAGTCAGGGCCTTAGCACAGATACGCAGTATTTT. Residues: CASSQGLSTDTQYF.

The chain is built from TRBV10-3 and TRBJ1-5; tentatively, D is TRBD1 (6 bases). The length of the CDR3 is 14 residues. V was trimmed by 3 bases and J by 5 bases, leaving 11 bases between them. Germline CDR1 is ENHRY and CDR2 is SYGVKD. The CDR3 DNA reads as TGTGCCATCAGTGATGGGGGCCTGGATCAGCCCCAGCATTTT. Translated: CAISDGGLDQPQHF.

The chain links TRBV7-9 to TRBJ2-1; 8 bases are shared with TRBD2. The V segment lost 4 bases and the J segment 7 bases; nucleotides outside the gene matches: 9. The CDR3 contains 15 residues. CDR1 is SEHNR, CDR2 FQNEAQ, per germline (reference sequence). CDR3 protein: CASSWSGSARNEQFF. CDR3 coding DNA: TGTGCCAGCAGCTGGAGCGGGAGTGCTAGGAATGAGCAGTTCTTC.

The sample holds one count of this clone. The CDR3 nucleotides are TGTGCCAGCAGTTTTTGGCTAGCGGGATTCACCGGGGAGCTGTTTTTT. This encodes CASSFWLAGFTGELFF. This chain links TRBV6-5 with TRBJ2-2; 9 bases map to TRBD2. The CDR3 is 16 amino acids. Per germline, CDR1 MNHEY and CDR2 SVGAGI. The J segment lost 4 bases and the V segment lost 4 bases, leaving 7 bases of the junction unmatched.

This clone was recorded once. The chain employs TRBV29-1 and TRBJ1-1; D possibly corresponds to TRBD1 (6 bases). There are 13 residues in the CDR3. The germline gives CDR1 SQVTM, CDR2 ANQGSEA. V was trimmed by 2 bases and J by 5 bases, leaving 12 bases between them. CDR3 protein: CSVEPRGRTEAFF. DNA of the CDR3: TGCAGCGTTGAACCTAGGGGGAGAACTGAAGCTTTCTTT.

This clone turned up a few times. V usage is TRBV30 and J usage is TRBJ2-3; 11 bases agree with TRBD1. There are 14 residues in the CDR3. Losses at the gene ends were 6 bases for V and 1 base for J; bases not matched to a gene: 3. CDR1 is GTSNPN, CDR2 SVGIG, per germline (reference sequence). The CDR3 sequence: CACRTGGGTDTQYF. CDR3 bases: TGTGCCTGTAGGACAGGGGGCGGCACAGATACGCAGTATTTT.

CDR3 amino acids: CASSSDGGTEAFF. The CDR3 nucleotides are TGCGCCAGCAGCTCGGACGGGGGCACTGAAGCTTTCTTT. The chain has TRBV5-1 and TRBJ1-1; D is possibly TRBD1 (5 bases). Germline-derived CDR1 and CDR2 are SGHRS and YFSETQ. V lost 3 bases and J 4 bases, leaving 10 bases between the germline ends. CDR3 size: 13 residues.

The chain links TRBV7-9 to TRBJ1-1; D ambiguous. This CDR3 contains 14 residues. V was trimmed by 3 bases and J by 1 base, leaving 9 bases between them. Germline values: CDR1 SEHNR, CDR2 FQNEAQ (reference sequence). The CDR3 loop reads CASSLGGRNTEAFF. The CDR3 DNA reads as TGTGCCAGCAGCTTGGGTGGACGGAACACTGAAGCTTTCTTT.

The CDR3 DNA reads TGTGCCAGCAGTGAATACTTATACAATGAGCAGTTCTTC. It specifies CASSEYLYNEQFF. The V gene is TRBV2, the J gene TRBJ2-1, with unresolved D. The CDR3 is 13 residues long. Germline assignment: CDR1 SNHLY and CDR2 FYNNEI. The V end lost 2 bases, the J end lost 4 bases, and 6 bases lay between the germline ends.

The rearrangement links TRBV24-1 to TRBJ1-5; 7 bases agree with TRBD1. V dropped 5 bases and J dropped 3; count of bases not matched to a gene: 3. Germline-derived CDR1 and CDR2 are KGHDR and SFDVKD. The CDR3 has 14 amino acids. The CDR3 DNA follows: TGTGCCACCAGTGCAGGGGGTTTCAATCAGCCCCAGCATTTT. Its protein product is CATSAGGFNQPQHF.

The chain links TRBV2 to TRBJ2-1; D gene ambiguous. V lost 3 bases and J 4 bases, leaving 1 base between the germline ends. The CDR3 spans 11 residues. Germline assignment: CDR1 SNHLY and CDR2 FYNNEI. This CDR3 reads CASSEYNEQFF. The CDR3 nucleotides read TGTGCCAGCAGTGAGTACAATGAGCAGTTCTTC.

This clone was found once. The chain has TRBV7-3 and TRBJ2-5; TRBD1 matches at 7 bases. The CDR3 contains 15 residues. Trimming at V came to 0 bases and at J to 1 base, leaving 2 bases not matched to a gene. The germline V gene has CDR1 SGHTA and CDR2 FQGTGA. This CDR3 is CASSLTGQPQETQYF. CDR3 in DNA: TGTGCCAGCAGCTTAACGGGACAGCCCCAAGAGACCCAGTACTTC. The full variable domain, in which reference TRBV7-3 and TRBJ2-5 provide the parts outside the CDR3, is GAGVSQTPSNKVTEKGKYVELRCDPISGHTALYWYRQSLGQGPEFLIYFQGTGAADDSGLPNDRFFAVRPEGSVSTLKIQRTERGDSAVYLCASSLTGQPQETQYFGPGTRLLVL.

This clone is judged hyperexpanded. V is TRBV7-9 and J is TRBJ2-7, with a possible D match to TRBD2 (6 bases). CDR1 is SEHNR and CDR2 is FQNEAQ in the germline V gene (reference sequence). The CDR3 is made up of 16 amino acids. Trimming took 1 base from V and 2 from J, leaving 15 bases between them. The CDR3 region is CASSLEGSGRPYEQYF. Written as DNA, the CDR3 is TGTGCCAGCAGCTTAGAGGGGAGCGGGCGTCCCTACGAGCAGTACTTC.

This rearrangement joins TRBV9 to TRBJ1-1; D remains unclear. There are 11 residues in the CDR3. Germline V lookup: CDR1 SGDLS, CDR2 YYNGEE. The ends were cut back, 0 bases at V and 9 bases at J, with 6 bases in the middle. The CDR3 sequence is CASSVESKAFF. CDR3 in DNA: TGTGCCAGCAGCGTAGAGAGCAAAGCTTTCTTT.

The chain recombines TRBV12-5 with TRBJ2-6, with D possibly matching TRBD1 (5 bases). CDR1 and CDR2 from the germline V gene are LGHNT and FRNRAP. This CDR3 is built from 18 residues. Trimming removed 3 bases at V and 0 bases at J, with 15 bases between. In nucleotides, the CDR3 is TGTGCTAGTGGTTTCTCAACGGACACGCGCTCTGGGGCCAACGTCCTGACTTTC. Protein sequence: CASGFSTDTRSGANVLTF.

The V and J genes are TRBV27 and TRBJ2-1; 11 bases map to TRBD2. Germline V CDR1 and CDR2: MNHEY, SMNVEV (reference sequence). The V and J ends lost 2 bases and 6 bases, in that order; junction bases with no gene match: 0. This CDR3 comprises 14 residues. CDR3 nucleotides: TGTGCCAGCAGTTTACTAGCGGGGGGCAATGAGCAGTTCTTC. Its translation: CASSLLAGGNEQFF.

The gene calls are TRBV9 and TRBJ2-5, with 8 nucleotides matching TRBD2. The germline V gene has CDR1 SGDLS and CDR2 YYNGEE. The CDR3 is 17 amino acids. Trimming took 3 bases from V and 5 from J; bases not matched to a gene: 15. This CDR3 is CASSAGGASGLGETQYF. CDR3 nucleotide sequence: TGTGCCAGCAGCGCGGGAGGGGCTAGCGGCCTCGGGGAGACCCAGTACTTC.

V usage is TRBV11-3 and J usage is TRBJ1-6; D not resolved. Trimming pared 7 bases from V and 3 bases from J, leaving 16 bases between. Per germline, CDR1 SGHNT and CDR2 YENEEA. This CDR3 has 16 residues. The CDR3 bases are TGTGCCAGCACGCCCCCCCCGGGCCTCTATAATTCACCCCTCCACTTT. Translated, it gives CASTPPPGLYNSPLHF.

This chain joins TRBV6-5 and TRBJ1-1, with D perhaps matching TRBD1 (5 bases). The CDR3 spans 15 residues. Trimming removed 0 bases from V and 6 bases from J, with 14 bases in between. In germline, CDR1 is MNHEY, CDR2 SVGAGI. The CDR3 DNA follows: TGTGCCAGCAGTTACTCAACGAGACAGAGCTCTGAAGCTTTCTTT. Protein sequence: CASSYSTRQSSEAFF.

The chain recombines TRBV6-5 with TRBJ2-1; D possibly matches TRBD1 or TRBD2 (6 bases each). Germline CDR1 MNHEY, CDR2 SVGAGI. The CDR3 contains 10 residues. The CDR3: CSSGEQGRFF. CDR3 DNA: TGTTCCTCGGGGGAGCAGGGGCGGTTCTTC.

The gene calls are TRBV30 and TRBJ2-3; a weak D match, TRBD2 (6 bases). V dropped 5 bases and J dropped 0 bases, with 12 bases sitting between them. This CDR3 spans 14 amino acids. Germline V gives CDR1 GTSNPN, CDR2 SVGIG (reference sequence). The CDR3 region is CAWDIGTSTDTQYF. CDR3 in DNA: TGTGCCTGGGACATCGGGACTAGCACAGATACGCAGTATTTT.

In DNA, the CDR3 is TGCGCCAGCAGCTTTTCAGGGGCCGTCACTGAAGCTTTCTTT. Residues: CASSFSGAVTEAFF. The genes are TRBV5-1 and TRBJ1-1; D perhaps matches TRBD1 (6 bases). The CDR3 has 14 residues. Looked up from germline, CDR1 is SGHRS and CDR2 is YFSETQ. Trimming took off 2 bases at V and 4 bases at J, with 12 bases between the two ends.

The CDR3 nucleotides read TGTGCCAGCAACACTCAGTGGTCCACCGGGGAGCTGTTTTTT. Its translation: CASNTQWSTGELFF. The chain carries TRBV11-2 and TRBJ2-2; no firm D call. The CDR3 runs to 14 residues. CDR1 SGHAT and CDR2 FQNNGV come from the germline V gene. V lost 7 bases and J 4 bases, leaving 13 bases between the germline ends.

The chain joins TRBV5-1 to TRBJ2-5; 8 bases are a match to TRBD1. V gave up 3 bases and J gave up 4 bases; unmatched junction bases: 8. The CDR3 extends over 15 amino acids. From germline, CDR1 is SGHRS and CDR2 YFSETQ. CDR3: CASSSQQGDGETQYF. CDR3 in DNA: TGCGCCAGCAGCTCCCAACAGGGGGACGGAGAGACCCAGTACTTC.

V usage is TRBV6-6 and J usage is TRBJ2-5, with 11 nucleotides matching TRBD2. Germline V gives CDR1 MNHNY, CDR2 SVGAGI (reference sequence). CDR3 length: 15 amino acids. The junction had 4 bases not matched to a gene; V was cut back by 6 bases and J by 1 base. This chain's CDR3 is CASRKLAGAQETQYF. The DNA for the CDR3 is TGTGCCAGCAGAAAACTAGCGGGAGCCCAAGAGACCCAGTACTTC.

In nucleotides, the CDR3 is TGTGCCAGCAGCTTGGTCTTGACAGGGCTCTCCTACGAGCAGTACTTC. Translated, it gives CASSLVLTGLSYEQYF. The rearrangement links TRBV5-5 to TRBJ2-7; TRBD1 agrees at 7 bases. CDR1 and CDR2 (germline): SGHKS, YYEKEE (reference sequence). V trimming: 0 bases; J trimming: 0 bases; junction bases outside the gene matches: 6. The CDR3 is 16 residues long.

CDR3 coding DNA: TGCGCCAGCAGCTTGGCCGGCGGGGGAAATCAGCCCCAGCATTTT. Residues: CASSLAGGGNQPQHF. The chain uses TRBV5-1 and TRBJ1-5; TRBD1 might be the D (5 bases). The CDR3 loop spans 15 amino acids. Trimming pared 0 bases from V and 4 bases from J, leaving 11 bases between. Per germline, CDR1 SGHRS and CDR2 YFSETQ. The full variable domain, completed using reference TRBV5-1 and TRBJ1-5, is KAGVTQTPRYLIKTRGQQVTLSCSPISGHRSVSWYQQTPGQGLQFLFEYFSETQRNKGNFPGRFSGRQFSNSRSEMNVSTLELGDSALYLCASSLAGGGNQPQHFGDGTRLSIL.

This chain links TRBV2 with TRBJ1-5; 7 bases match TRBD1. The CDR3 runs 15 residues. Unmatched junction bases numbered 8, after V lost 7 bases and J lost 2 bases. Germline V gene data show CDR1 as SNHLY and CDR2 as FYNNEI. The CDR3 DNA is TGTGCCAGCATGCAGGACAGGCGCGGCAATCAGCCCCAGCATTTT. This encodes CASMQDRRGNQPQHF.

This clone has just one count. The gene calls are TRBV11-2 and TRBJ1-1; TRBD1 aligns across 8 bases. Germline CDR1 SGHAT, CDR2 FQNNGV. CDR3 length: 14 residues. Unmatched junction bases numbered 2, after V lost 1 base and J lost 4 bases. The CDR3 loop reads CASSLGRGPTEAFF. Written as DNA, the CDR3 is TGTGCCAGCAGCTTAGGCAGGGGGCCCACTGAAGCTTTCTTT.

The V call is TRBV19, the J call TRBJ2-7, with 7 bases lining up with TRBD1. The V gene's germline CDR1 is LNHDA and CDR2 SQIVND (reference sequence). This CDR3 has 14 residues. The V gene end was trimmed by 5 bases and the J gene end by 2 bases; junction bases not matched to a gene: 6. CDR3 in DNA: TGTGCCAGTAGTCGCTGGGGACAGACCTACGAGCAGTACTTC. The encoded protein is CASSRWGQTYEQYF.